This T cell receptor (beta chain) stems from a study of T cells in Graves' hyperthyroidism and ophthalmopathy. This clonotype was recorded at least ten times. No antigen is known for it. Criteria for exclusion of patients were uncontrolled infection, other autoimmune disease, pregnancy or lactation. For the diagnoses, clinical symptoms, serum thyroxine and TRAb, thyroid ultrasound and orbital computed tomography were used. Blood was sampled at initial diagnosis of hyperthyroidism, prior to onset of any ophthalmopathy symptoms. The V segment lost 2 bases and the J segment 5 bases; nucleotides outside the gene matches: 7. There are 16 residues in the CDR3. Germline lookup yields CDR1 SGHAT and CDR2 FQNNGV. Study results and caveats: Separation of ophthalmopathy from stable hyperthyroidism was achieved by a 13 V-J model.

TCR beta CDR3 regions were amplified from RNA transcripts. TCR CDR3 underwent first-round RT-PCR with the HTBI primer set. TCRdb analysed the multiplex PCR reads with MiXCR anew, one entry per CDR3 protein. The sample has more than 550,000 distinct CDR3 sequences; about 19% are singletons. This clonotype was sampled from a woman between 45 and 65 years old with Graves' hyperthyroidism that later progressed to Graves' ophthalmopathy. The chain employs TRBV11-2 and TRBJ2-1, with 9 bases aligning to TRBD1. The sequencing sample was made of blood. The CDR3 loop reads CASSLLGQGFDNEQFF. The CDR3 coding sequence is TGTGCCAGCAGCTTACTCGGACAGGGGTTCGACAATGAGCAGTTCTTC. Complete variable domain (other parts from reference TRBV11-2 and TRBJ2-1): EAGVAQSPRYKIIEKRQSVAFWCNPISGHATLYWYQQILGQGPKLLIQFQNNGVVDDSQLPKDRFSAERLKGVDSTLKIQPAKLEDSAVYLCASSLLGQGFDNEQFFGPGTRLTVL.